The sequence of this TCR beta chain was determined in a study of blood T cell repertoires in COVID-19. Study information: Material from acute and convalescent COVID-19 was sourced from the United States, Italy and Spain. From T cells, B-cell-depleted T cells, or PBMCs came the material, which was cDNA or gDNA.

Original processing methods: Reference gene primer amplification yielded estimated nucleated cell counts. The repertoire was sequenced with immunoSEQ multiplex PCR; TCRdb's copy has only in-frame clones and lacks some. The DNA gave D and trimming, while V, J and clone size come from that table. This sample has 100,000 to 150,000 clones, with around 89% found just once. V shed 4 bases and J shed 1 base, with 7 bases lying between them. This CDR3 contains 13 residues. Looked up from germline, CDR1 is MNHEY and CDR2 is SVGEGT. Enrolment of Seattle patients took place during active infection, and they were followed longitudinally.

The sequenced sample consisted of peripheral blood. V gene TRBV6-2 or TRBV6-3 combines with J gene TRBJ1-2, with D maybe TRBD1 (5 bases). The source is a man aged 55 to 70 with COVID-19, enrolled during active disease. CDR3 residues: CASSSRVNYGYTF. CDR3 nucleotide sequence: TGTGCCAGCAGTTCCAGGGTTAACTATGGCTACACCTTC.